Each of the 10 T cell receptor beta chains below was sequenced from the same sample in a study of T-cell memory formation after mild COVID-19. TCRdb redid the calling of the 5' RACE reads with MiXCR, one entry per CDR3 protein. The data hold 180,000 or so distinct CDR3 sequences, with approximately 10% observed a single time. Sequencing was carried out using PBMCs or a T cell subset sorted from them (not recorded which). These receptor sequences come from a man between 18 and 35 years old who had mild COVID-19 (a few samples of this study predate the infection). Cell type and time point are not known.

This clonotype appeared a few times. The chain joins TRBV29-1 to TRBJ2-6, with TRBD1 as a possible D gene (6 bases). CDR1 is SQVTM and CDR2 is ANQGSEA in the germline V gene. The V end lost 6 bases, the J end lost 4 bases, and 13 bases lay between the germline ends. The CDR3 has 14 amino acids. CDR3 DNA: TGCAGCGTCCGTGCAGGGGCCGGGGCCAACGTCCTGACTTTC. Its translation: CSVRAGAGANVLTF.

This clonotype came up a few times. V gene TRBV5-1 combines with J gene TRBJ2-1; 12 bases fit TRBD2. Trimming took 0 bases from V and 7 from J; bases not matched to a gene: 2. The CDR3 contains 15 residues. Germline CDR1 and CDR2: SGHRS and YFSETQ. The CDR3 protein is CASSLATSGGNEQFF. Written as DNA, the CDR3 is TGCGCCAGCAGCTTGGCTACTAGCGGGGGGAATGAGCAGTTCTTC.

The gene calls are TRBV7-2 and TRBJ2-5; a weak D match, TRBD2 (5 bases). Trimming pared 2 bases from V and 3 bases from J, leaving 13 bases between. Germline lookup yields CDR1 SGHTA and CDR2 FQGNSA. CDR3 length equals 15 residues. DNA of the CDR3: TGTGCCAGCAGCTTATTAGCTAGGAGGAAAGAGACCCAGTACTTC. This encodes CASSLLARRKETQYF.

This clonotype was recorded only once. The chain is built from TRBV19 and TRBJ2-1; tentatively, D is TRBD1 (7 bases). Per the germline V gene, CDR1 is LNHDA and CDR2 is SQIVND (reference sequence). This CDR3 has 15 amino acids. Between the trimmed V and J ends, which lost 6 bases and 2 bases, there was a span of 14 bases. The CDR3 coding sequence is TGTGCCAGTAGCCCACAGGGGAGGACCTACAATGAGCAGTTCTTC. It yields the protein CASSPQGRTYNEQFF.

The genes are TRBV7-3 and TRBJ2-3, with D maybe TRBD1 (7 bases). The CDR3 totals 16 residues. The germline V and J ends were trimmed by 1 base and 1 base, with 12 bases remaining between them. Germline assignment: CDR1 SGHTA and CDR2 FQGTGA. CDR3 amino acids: CASSLRRGRGTDTQYF. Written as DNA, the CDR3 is TGTGCCAGCAGCTTAAGGAGGGGGCGCGGCACAGATACGCAGTATTTT. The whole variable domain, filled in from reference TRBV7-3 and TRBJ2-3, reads GAGVSQTPSNKVTEKGKYVELRCDPISGHTALYWYRQSLGQGPEFLIYFQGTGAADDSGLPNDRFFAVRPEGSVSTLKIQRTERGDSAVYLCASSLRRGRGTDTQYFGPGTRLTVL.

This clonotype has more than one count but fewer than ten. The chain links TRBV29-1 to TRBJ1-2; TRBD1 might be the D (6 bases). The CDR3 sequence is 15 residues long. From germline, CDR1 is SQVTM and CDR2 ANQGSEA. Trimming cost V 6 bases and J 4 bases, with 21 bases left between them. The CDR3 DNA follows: TGCAGCGTCGCAATGGGGCAAGGGGGGATCTATGGCTACACCTTC. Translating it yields CSVAMGQGGIYGYTF.

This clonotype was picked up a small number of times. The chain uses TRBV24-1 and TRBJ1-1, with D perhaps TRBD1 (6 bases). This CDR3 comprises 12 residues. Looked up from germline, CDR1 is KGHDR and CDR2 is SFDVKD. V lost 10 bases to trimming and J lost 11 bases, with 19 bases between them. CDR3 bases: TGTGCCACTACGGGGCCGGAGGGACATGCTTTCTTT. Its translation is CATTGPEGHAFF.

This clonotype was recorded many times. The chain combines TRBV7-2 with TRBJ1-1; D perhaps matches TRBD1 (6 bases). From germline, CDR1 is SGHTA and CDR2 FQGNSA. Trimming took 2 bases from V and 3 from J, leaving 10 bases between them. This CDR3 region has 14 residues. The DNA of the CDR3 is TGTGCCAGCAGCTTACAGGGGAGGGACACTGAAGCTTTCTTT. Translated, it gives CASSLQGRDTEAFF.

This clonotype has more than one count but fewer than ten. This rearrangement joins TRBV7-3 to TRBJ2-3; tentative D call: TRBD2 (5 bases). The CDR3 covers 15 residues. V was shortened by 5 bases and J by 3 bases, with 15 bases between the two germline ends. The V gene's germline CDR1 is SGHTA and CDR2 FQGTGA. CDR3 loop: CASSPSGSRTDTQYF. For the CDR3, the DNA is TGTGCCAGCAGCCCCTCGGGGAGTCGGACAGATACGCAGTATTTT.

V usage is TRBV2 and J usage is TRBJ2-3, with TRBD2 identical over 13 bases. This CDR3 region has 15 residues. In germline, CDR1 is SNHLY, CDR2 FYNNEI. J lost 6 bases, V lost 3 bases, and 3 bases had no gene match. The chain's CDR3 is CASSELGLAGDTQYF. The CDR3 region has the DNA TGTGCCAGCAGTGAGTTGGGACTAGCGGGGGATACGCAGTATTTT.